A single sample is the source of the 21 T cell receptor beta chains below, sequenced in a study of CD8 T cells in ankylosing spondylitis. MiXCR was run by TCRdb on the 5' RACE reads, yielding one entry per CDR3 protein. The sample carries around 150,000 distinct CDR3 sequences, 7.3% recorded once. The sequencing input was blood, either unsorted or a sorted T cell fraction (not recorded which). The source of these receptors is a female donor with ankylosing spondylitis or in good health (not recorded which).

This clonotype was seen ten or more times. This chain connects TRBV6-1 to TRBJ2-1; TRBD1 is a possible D gene (5 bases). Germline V CDR1 and CDR2: MNHNS, SASEGT. V gave up 6 bases and J gave up 6 bases, with 15 bases separating them. The CDR3 has 14 amino acids. The CDR3 region has the DNA TGTGCCAGCAGAAAAGGGGCAGGGCCCAATGAGCAGTTCTTC. Its protein is CASRKGAGPNEQFF.

This clonotype was counted at least ten times. CDR3 coding DNA: TGTGCCAGCAGCTCGGGGGGACAGGGGTTAAACACCGGGGAGCTGTTTTTT. Translation gives CASSSGGQGLNTGELFF. The chain recombines TRBV5-4 with TRBJ2-2; 10 positions agree with TRBD1. CDR3 length: 17 amino acids. In germline, CDR1 is SGHNT, CDR2 YYREEE (reference sequence). J gave up 2 bases and V 3 bases, and 7 bases lay outside the gene matches.

The V gene is TRBV11-2, the J gene TRBJ2-1; D is perhaps TRBD1 (6 bases). The V end was cut by 5 bases, the J end by 10 bases, with 18 bases between. CDR1 and CDR2 (germline): SGHAT, FQNNGV. This CDR3 is 14 amino acids long. The CDR3 coding sequence is TGTGCCAGCAGCCTCTTAGACAGGCTGGGGGAGCAGTTCTTC. Its protein is CASSLLDRLGEQFF.

This chain connects TRBV7-9 to TRBJ2-7; TRBD2 agrees at 7 bases. Unmatched junction bases numbered 3, after V lost 5 bases and J lost 2 bases. This CDR3 has 13 amino acids. Per the germline V gene, CDR1 is SEHNR and CDR2 is FQNEAQ (reference sequence). The CDR3 nucleotides read TGTGCCAGCAGCCGGAGCGGGGCCTACGAGCAGTACTTC. This translates into CASSRSGAYEQYF.

In its sample, this clonotype was seen many times. The chain links TRBV4-1 to TRBJ2-3; D is perhaps TRBD1 or TRBD2 (5 bases each). Trimming removed 1 base at V and 6 bases at J, with 14 bases between. In germline, CDR1 is MGHRA, CDR2 YSYEKL. The CDR3 sequence is 15 residues long. CDR3 region: CASSQVAGAPDTQYF. As DNA, the CDR3 is TGCGCCAGCAGCCAAGTGGCCGGGGCCCCGGATACGCAGTATTTT.

This clonotype occurred many times. The genes are TRBV10-3 and TRBJ1-1, with a weak D call TRBD1 (6 bases). This CDR3 has 13 residues. From germline, CDR1 is ENHRY and CDR2 SYGVKD. V was cut by 8 bases and J by 0 bases, with 10 bases left in between. The CDR3 loop is CAIAGDMNTEAFF. CDR3 DNA sequence: TGTGCCATCGCCGGGGACATGAACACTGAAGCTTTCTTT.

There are many counts of this clonotype. The CDR3 reads CASSPPGLAGYNEQFF. DNA for the CDR3: TGTGCCAGCAGTCCACCGGGACTAGCGGGCTACAATGAGCAGTTCTTC. The chain employs TRBV12-3 or TRBV12-4 and TRBJ2-1; 12 nucleotides line up with TRBD2. V shed 5 bases, J shed 3 bases, and the junction held 5 bases outside the gene matches. The CDR3 consists of 16 residues.

This clonotype was seen ten or more times. The DNA for the CDR3 is TGCAGCGTTGTCGTCCCGGGCAGGGCTAACTATGGCTACACCTTC. As protein: CSVVVPGRANYGYTF. The chain links TRBV29-1 to TRBJ1-2, with D maybe TRBD1 (5 bases). This CDR3 contains 15 residues. Germline assignment: CDR1 SQVTM and CDR2 ANQGSEA. Trimming stripped 4 bases from V and 0 bases from J, with 15 bases between. Full variable domain (rest looked up from reference TRBV29-1 and TRBJ1-2): SAVISQKPSRDICQRGTSLTIQCQVDSQVTMMFWYRQQPGQSLTLIATANQGSEATYESGFVIDKFPISRPNLTFSTLTVSNMSPEDSSIYLCSVVVPGRANYGYTFGSGTRLTVV.

V gene TRBV7-2 combines with J gene TRBJ2-3; D not certain. Trimming pared 2 bases from V and 4 bases from J, leaving 10 bases between. The CDR3 length is 14 residues. Germline V gene data show CDR1 as SGHTA and CDR2 as FQGNSA. CDR3 amino acids: CASSLSSGSDTQYF. In DNA, the CDR3 is TGTGCCAGCAGCTTATCTAGTGGGTCAGATACGCAGTATTTT. Using reference TRBV7-2 and TRBJ2-3 for the parts outside the CDR3, the full variable domain is GAGVSQSPSNKVTEKGKDVELRCDPISGHTALYWYRQSLGQGLEFLIYFQGNSAPDKSGLPSDRFSAERTGGSVSTLTIQRTQQEDSAVYLCASSLSSGSDTQYFGPGTRLTVL.

This clonotype was counted many times. J is TRBJ1-4 and V is TRBV3-1; D remains unclear. The length of the CDR3 is 13 residues. V shed 1 base and J shed 8 bases, with 8 bases lying between them. Germline V CDR1 and CDR2: LGHDT, YNNKEL (reference sequence). CDR3 in DNA: TGTGCCAGCAGCCAAGCATTGGGGGAAAAACTGTTTTTT. Amino acids: CASSQALGEKLFF.

This clonotype was detected ten times or more. The chain carries TRBV6-2 or TRBV6-3 and TRBJ2-2, with D perhaps being TRBD1 or TRBD2 (6 bases each). The CDR3 is made up of 15 amino acids. V was pared by 6 bases and J by 6 bases, with 17 bases between. Germline V lookup: CDR1 MNHEY, CDR2 SVGEGT. This CDR3 reads CASRDSGAVAGELFF. The CDR3 DNA reads as TGTGCCAGCAGGGACTCGGGGGCAGTAGCCGGGGAGCTGTTTTTT.

This clonotype was recorded at least ten times. The CDR3 coding sequence is TGCAGTGCTAGAGAAAGCCTCGGATCAGAAAAACTGTTTTTT. As protein: CSARESLGSEKLFF. The V call is TRBV20-1, the J call TRBJ1-4, with D uncertain. Germline V gene data show CDR1 as DFQATT and CDR2 as SNEGSKA (reference sequence). CDR3 size: 14 residues. V shed 0 bases and J shed 8 bases, with 13 bases lying between them.

V is TRBV18 and J is TRBJ1-2, with D possibly matching TRBD1 (5 bases). V lost 6 bases, J lost 7 bases, and 18 bases lay in between. This CDR3 comprises 14 residues. Germline V gene lookup returns CDR1 KGHSH and CDR2 LQKENI. For the CDR3, the DNA is TGTGCCAGCTCTCGGCCCGGGACTGTTGGTGGCTACACCTTC. Translation: CASSRPGTVGGYTF.

This clonotype appeared many times. The rearrangement links TRBV28 to TRBJ1-1; D is ambiguous. The CDR3 covers 12 residues. Germline CDR1 is MDHEN and CDR2 is SYDVKM. Between the trimmed V and J ends, which lost 6 bases and 7 bases, there was a span of 12 bases. The CDR3, as DNA: TGTGCCAGCAGATTAAACAGAGATGAAGCTTTCTTT. Its protein is CASRLNRDEAFF.

As for this clonotype: One base away lies a much larger clone, so this may be a sequencing read error. The chain carries TRBV5-6 and TRBJ2-3; perhaps D is TRBD1 or TRBD2 (5 bases each). Germline V lookup: CDR1 SGHDT, CDR2 YYEEEE. With 7 bases removed from V and 0 bases from J, the gap between germline ends came to 18 bases. The CDR3 consists of 16 residues. The CDR3 nucleotides are TGTGCCAGCGGCCCCTTGGGGGATCCTAGCACAGATACGCAGTATTTT. It is translated as CASGPLGDPSTDTQYF.

This clonotype was counted many times. The V gene is TRBV28, the J gene TRBJ2-7, with D unclear. V was trimmed by 4 bases and J by 6 bases, leaving 10 bases between them. Germline V gene sequence: CDR1 MDHEN, CDR2 SYDVKM. This CDR3 region has 12 residues. For the CDR3, the DNA is TGTGCCAGCAGTTCAGGATCGGGCGAGCAGTACTTC. This codes for CASSSGSGEQYF.

This clonotype came up many times. The rearrangement joins TRBV4-1 to TRBJ2-4, with 7 bases identical to TRBD1. The V gene's germline CDR1 is MGHRA and CDR2 YSYEKL. Losses at the gene ends were 0 bases for V and 1 base for J; bases not matched to a gene: 3. The CDR3 consists of 16 residues. The CDR3 nucleotides are TGCGCCAGCAGCCAAGAGGGCAGGGGGGCCAAAAACATTCAGTACTTC. This codes for CASSQEGRGAKNIQYF.

This clonotype was recorded many times. V is TRBV12-3 or TRBV12-4 and J is TRBJ1-2, with D unclear. This CDR3 spans 14 amino acids. The V end was cut by 6 bases, the J end by 3 bases, with 14 bases between. CDR3 sequence (DNA): TGTGCCAGCAGCCGGACGTTGGAAGACTATGGCTACACCTTC. Amino acids: CASSRTLEDYGYTF.

This clonotype came up many times. V is TRBV20-1 and J is TRBJ2-7; possible D gene TRBD2, 6 bases. Germline CDR1 reads DFQATT; CDR2 reads SNEGSKA (reference sequence). V shed 3 bases and J shed 7 bases, with 16 bases lying between them. This CDR3 comprises 13 residues. The CDR3 is CSARIGTLGEQYF. Here the CDR3 DNA reads TGCAGTGCTAGGATAGGGACTTTGGGTGAGCAGTACTTC.

About this clonotype: A much larger clone sits a single nucleotide away, making a read error possible. V and J are TRBV30 and TRBJ2-1; no definite D call. Germline V gene sequence: CDR1 GTSNPN, CDR2 SVGIG (reference sequence). The CDR3 totals 11 residues. The V end lost 2 bases, the J end lost 11 bases, and 10 bases lay between the germline ends. The CDR3 sequence: CAWSNPGKQFF. CDR3 nucleotides: TGTGCCTGGAGTAACCCCGGTAAGCAGTTCTTC.

This clonotype was counted ten times or more. The rearrangement links TRBV5-1 to TRBJ1-2; D is undetermined. The CDR3 totals 17 residues. Germline values: CDR1 SGHRS, CDR2 YFSETQ. V dropped 2 bases and J dropped 3 bases, with 20 bases sitting between them. The CDR3 region is CASSFGGIREADYGYTF. The DNA of the CDR3 is TGCGCCAGCAGCTTCGGCGGGATTAGGGAAGCGGACTATGGCTACACCTTC.